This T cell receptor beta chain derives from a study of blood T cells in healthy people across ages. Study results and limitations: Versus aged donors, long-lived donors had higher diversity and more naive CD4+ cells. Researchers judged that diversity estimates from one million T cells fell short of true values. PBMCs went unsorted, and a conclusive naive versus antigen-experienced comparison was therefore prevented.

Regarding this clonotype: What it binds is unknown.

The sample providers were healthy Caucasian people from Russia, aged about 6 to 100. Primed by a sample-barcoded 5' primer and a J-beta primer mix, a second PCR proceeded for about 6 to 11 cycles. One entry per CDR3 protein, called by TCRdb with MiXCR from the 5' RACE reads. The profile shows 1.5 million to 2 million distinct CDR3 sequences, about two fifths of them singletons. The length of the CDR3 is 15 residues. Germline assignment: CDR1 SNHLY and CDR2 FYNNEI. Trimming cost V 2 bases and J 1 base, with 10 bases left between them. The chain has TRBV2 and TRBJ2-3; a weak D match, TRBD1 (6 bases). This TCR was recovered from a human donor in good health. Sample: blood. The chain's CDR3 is CASSERTARTDTQYF. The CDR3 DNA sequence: TGTGCCAGCAGTGAAAGGACAGCGCGCACAGATACGCAGTATTTT.